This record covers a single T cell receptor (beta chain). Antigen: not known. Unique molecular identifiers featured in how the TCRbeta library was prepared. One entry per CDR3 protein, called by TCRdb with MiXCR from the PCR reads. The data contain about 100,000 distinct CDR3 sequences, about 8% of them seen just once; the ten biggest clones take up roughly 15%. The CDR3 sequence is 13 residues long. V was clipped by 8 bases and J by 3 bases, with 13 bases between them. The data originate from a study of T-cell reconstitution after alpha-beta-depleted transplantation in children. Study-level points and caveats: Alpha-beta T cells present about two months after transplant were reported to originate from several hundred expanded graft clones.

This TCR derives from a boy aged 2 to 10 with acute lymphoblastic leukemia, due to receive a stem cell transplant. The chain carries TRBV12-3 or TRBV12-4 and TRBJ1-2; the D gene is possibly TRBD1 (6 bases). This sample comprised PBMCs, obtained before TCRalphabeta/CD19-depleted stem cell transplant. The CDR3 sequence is CASREGGYYGYTF. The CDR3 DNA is TGTGCCAGCCGCGAGGGGGGTTACTATGGCTACACCTTC.